The following is a TCR beta chain sequence with its context. The target of this receptor is not known. No quality values exist for individual bases; no much larger clone is one base distant. The donors were healthy, HIV-negative adults who had no recently reported acute infections or vaccinations. Every donor was a Caucasian adult residing in Nashville, Tennessee, USA. Magnetic negative selection was used to enrich CD4+ T cells, after which naive cells were positively selected on CD45RA and the negative fraction became the memory subset. After blood collection by leukapheresis, PBMCs were isolated using Ficoll-Histopaque density gradient centrifugation and then cryopreserved in the vapor phase of liquid nitrogen. Purity and quantity of every magnetically sorted T cell population were checked by analytical flow cytometry. Each sorted fraction had its genomic DNA isolated and then quantified by UV absorbance on a Nanodrop 2000c.

TCR CDR3 regions were amplified from genomic DNA by multiplex PCR using the deep immunoSEQ assay. Genomic DNA extracted from each cell subset was distributed evenly over all wells of several immunoSEQ 96-well plates, and each plate served as one replicate. For sorted subsets, each replicate PCR was loaded with about 0.2 ug genomic DNA, equivalent to about 30,000 T cell genomes. Purified libraries were measured with a Qubit 3.0 fluorometer, size-checked on a Bioanalyzer 2100, and measured again with the KAPA Library Quantification kit. Every immunoSEQ 96-well plate was sequenced on a dedicated single-read 150-cycle Illumina NextSeq 550 flow cell. Processing in the source paper ran as follows. Because only junctional sequences without quality scores were contained in the immunoSEQ output, filtering matching that applied to full-length reads could not be performed. To assign V/J genes and CDR3, sequences were annotated using PyIR, a Python wrapper for IgBLAST v1.9, with IMGT germline references. Any read was removed if the V/J assignment was weak (E-value above 1e-6), the CDR3 was missing, or the read contained stop codons, out-of-frame junctions, or ambiguous translated residues. V3J clonotypes were defined by identical inferred V gene, J gene, and CDR3 amino acid sequence. Percentage overlap between repertoires was computed as shared unique clonotypes divided by the size of the smaller repertoire. Repertoire richness was assessed with RTK rarefaction, the Chao1 estimator, and Recon v2.1 estimates of unobserved clonotypes. Generation probabilities were computed with OLGA for all TCRbeta clonotypes obtained by the gDNA method from several donors. TCRdb holds this immuneACCESS table with in-frame rearrangements only. Some clones are missing; in checked studies, unresolved V genes explain under half, and the rest has no known cause. V and J calls plus clone size are reproduced from that table; the DNA served to infer D and trimming. For this sample the table gives roughly 1 million clones, of which about 80% were detected only once. The biggest ten clones account for 0.5% to 0.6% of the sample.

The CDR3 runs 12 residues from the cysteine to the phenylalanine. Just the 36-base CDR3 DNA is kept, in frame starting at base 1. The germline V gene (reference sequence) yields SEHNR for CDR1 and FQNEAQ for CDR2. At the junction V is shortened by 7 bases and J by 5 bases, with 11 bases in between. The data are from a study of shared clonotypes between healthy human individuals (TCRdb year 2020). About the study as a whole: The cohort included a few men and a couple of women between 18 and 49 years of age. The study deeply sequenced blood TCR repertoires of several healthy adults to estimate repertoire size and the extent of clonotype sharing between individuals. Per donor, leukapheresis produced somewhere between about 0.9 and 9 billion PBMCs. Libraries were prepared and TCR repertoires were sequenced by different laboratories using diverse techniques, in order to increase sequencing depth and limit assay-specific biases. For each donor, three plates each were used for CD4 naive and CD4 memory, two plates were used for CD8 naive, and one plate was used for CD8 memory.

General findings and caveats noted by the study authors: Clonotypes shared by all four sorted-subset donors showed higher generation probabilities than non-shared clonotypes. Sampling was restricted to blood, and TCR repertoires in tissues likely differ from the TCR repertoires found in blood. The genetic and exposure-history diversity represented was limited by the small number of donors. Rarefaction of sorted-subset datasets indicated incomplete sequencing despite the large sequencing depth. Across a few donors, approximately 5% of naive CD4, around 3.3% of naive CD8, around 2.1% of memory CD4, and roughly 0.4% of memory CD8 clonotypes were shared. Naive subsets generally had larger estimated clonotype richness than memory subsets. Pairwise subsampling indicated that sequencing depth was expected to affect the degree of clonotype sharing among donors.

The TCR sequence derives from a man between 18 and 35 years old in good health. Some clones in this sample may be carry-over from other donors' samples. Sequenced input: memory CD4+ T cells from PBMCs. The label giving this sample's cell subset or site can be read as: CD45RA-negative fraction. The chain couples TRBV7-9 to TRBJ2-5; a tentative D match to TRBD2 spans 5 bases. The CDR3 protein is CASTGRAETQYF. The DNA reads as follows: TGTGCCAGCACCGGGCGGGCGGAGACCCAGTACTTC.